This T cell receptor (beta chain) was recovered during a study of regulatory T cells in long-lasting Graves disease. This clonotype was detected many times. Its antigen remains unidentified. Study-wide findings and caveats: The study found TRBV28, TRBJ1-2 and TRBJ2-5 favored in persistent disease.

V lost 4 bases and J 2 bases, leaving 10 bases between the germline ends. Germline CDR1 SQVTM, CDR2 ANQGSEA. This CDR3 region has 13 residues. Through Arm-PCR of CDR3 regions and iRepertoire HTBI primers, TCR beta libraries were built. MiXCR, applied by TCRdb to the multiplex PCR reads, yields one record per CDR3 protein. The sample contains 420,000 or so distinct CDR3 sequences, roughly 17% of which appear only once. As for time point: newly diagnosed GD, antithyroid drugs for less than 3 months. Researchers made the TCR library from RNA that was extracted from PBMCs. These data also formed part of another study, on T cells in Graves' hyperthyroidism and ophthalmopathy. In that study: Graves' hyperthyroidism showing no ophthalmopathy progression within 18 months was considered stable. A patient was excluded if there was uncontrolled infection, other autoimmune disease, pregnancy or lactation.

Source: peripheral blood mononuclear cells (PBMCs), taken at new diagnosis, from a patient treated with antithyroid drugs. This chain links TRBV29-1 with TRBJ2-3; possible D gene TRBD1, 5 bases. The sequence derives from a woman aged 18-35 years with Graves disease. This chain's CDR3 is CSVAQDLTDTQYF. In DNA, the CDR3 is TGCAGCGTTGCACAGGACCTCACAGATACGCAGTATTTT.